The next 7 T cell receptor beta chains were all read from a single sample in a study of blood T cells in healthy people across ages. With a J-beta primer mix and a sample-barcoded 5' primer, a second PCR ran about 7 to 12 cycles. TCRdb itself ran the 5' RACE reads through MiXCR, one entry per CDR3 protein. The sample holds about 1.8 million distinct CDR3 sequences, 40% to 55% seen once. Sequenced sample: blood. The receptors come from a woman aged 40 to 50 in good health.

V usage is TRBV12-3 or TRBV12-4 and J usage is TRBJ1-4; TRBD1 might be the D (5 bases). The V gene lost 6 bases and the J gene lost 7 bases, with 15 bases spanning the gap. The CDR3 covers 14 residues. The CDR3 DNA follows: TGTGCCAGCAGGTGGGGGGACCAGAGTGAAAAACTGTTTTTT. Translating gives CASRWGDQSEKLFF.

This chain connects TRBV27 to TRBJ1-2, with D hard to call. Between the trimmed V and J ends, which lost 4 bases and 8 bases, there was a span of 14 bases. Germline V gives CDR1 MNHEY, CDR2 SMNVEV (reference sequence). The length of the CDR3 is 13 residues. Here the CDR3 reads CASSYNGLRGYTF. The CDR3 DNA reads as TGTGCCAGCAGTTACAATGGTTTGAGAGGCTACACCTTC.

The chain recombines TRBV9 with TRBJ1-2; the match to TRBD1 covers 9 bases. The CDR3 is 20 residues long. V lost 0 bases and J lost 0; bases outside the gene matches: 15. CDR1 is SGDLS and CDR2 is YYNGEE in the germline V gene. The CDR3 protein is CASSVAPLGQGLSPNYGYTF. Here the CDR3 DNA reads TGTGCCAGCAGCGTAGCACCCCTGGGACAGGGCCTATCCCCTAACTATGGCTACACCTTC. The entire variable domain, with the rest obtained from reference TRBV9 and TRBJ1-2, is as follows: DSGVTQTPKHLITATGQRVTLRCSPRSGDLSVYWYQQSLDQGLQFLIQYYNGEERAKGNILERFSAQQFPDLHSELNLSSLELGDSALYFCASSVAPLGQGLSPNYGYTFGSGTRLTVV.

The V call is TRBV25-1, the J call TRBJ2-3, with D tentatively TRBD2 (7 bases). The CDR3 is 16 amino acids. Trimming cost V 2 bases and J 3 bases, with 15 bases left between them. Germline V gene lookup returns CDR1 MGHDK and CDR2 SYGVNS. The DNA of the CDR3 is TGTGCCAGCAGTGAAACGTGGGGGGGCGCAACAGATACGCAGTATTTT. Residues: CASSETWGGATDTQYF. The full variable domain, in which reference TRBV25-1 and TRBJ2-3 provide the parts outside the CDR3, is EADIYQTPRYLVIGTGKKITLECSQTMGHDKMYWYQQDPGMELHLIHYSYGVNSTEKGDLSSESTVSRIRTEHFPLTLESARPSHTSQYLCASSETWGGATDTQYFGPGTRLTVL.

DNA for the CDR3: TGTGCCAGCAGTACGGGACTAGTCTACAATGAGCAGTTCTTC. As protein: CASSTGLVYNEQFF. The V call is TRBV12-3 or TRBV12-4, the J call TRBJ2-1, with 8 bases aligning to TRBD2. There are 14 residues in the CDR3. The J segment lost 3 bases and the V segment lost 5 bases, leaving 3 bases of the junction unmatched.

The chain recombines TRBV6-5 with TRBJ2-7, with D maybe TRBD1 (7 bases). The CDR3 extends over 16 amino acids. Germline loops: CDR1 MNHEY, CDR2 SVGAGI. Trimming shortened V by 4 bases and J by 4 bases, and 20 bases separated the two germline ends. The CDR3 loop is CASSSREPAGGYEQYF. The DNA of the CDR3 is TGTGCCAGCAGTTCGAGGGAACCGGCAGGGGGGTACGAGCAGTACTTC.

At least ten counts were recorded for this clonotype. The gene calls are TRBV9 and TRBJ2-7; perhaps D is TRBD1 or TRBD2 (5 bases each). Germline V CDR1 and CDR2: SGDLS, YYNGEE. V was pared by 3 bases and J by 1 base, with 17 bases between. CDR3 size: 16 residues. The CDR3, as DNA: TGTGCCAGCAGCGCGAGGGAGCAAGGGGAGTCCTACGAGCAGTACTTC. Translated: CASSAREQGESYEQYF.